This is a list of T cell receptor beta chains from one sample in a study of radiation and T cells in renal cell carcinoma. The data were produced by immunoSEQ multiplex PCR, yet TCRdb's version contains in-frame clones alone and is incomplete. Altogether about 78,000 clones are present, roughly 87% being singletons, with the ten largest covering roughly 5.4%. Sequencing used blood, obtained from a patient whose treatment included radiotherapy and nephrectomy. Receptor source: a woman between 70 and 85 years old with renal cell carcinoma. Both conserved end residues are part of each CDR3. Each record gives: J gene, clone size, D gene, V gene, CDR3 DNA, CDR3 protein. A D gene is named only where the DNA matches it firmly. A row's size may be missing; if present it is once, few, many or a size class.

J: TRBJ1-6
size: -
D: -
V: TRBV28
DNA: TGTGCCAGCAGTATGGGGGCTGGGAGCTCCTATAATTCACCCCTCCACTTT
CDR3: CASSMGAGSSYNSPLHF

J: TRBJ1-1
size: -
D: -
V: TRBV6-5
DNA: TGTGCCAGCAGAGGCTGGGACACTGAAGCTTTCTTT
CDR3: CASRGWDTEAFF

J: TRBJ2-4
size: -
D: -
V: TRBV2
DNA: TGTGCCAGCAATGTTGGGGAGGACATTCAGTACTTC
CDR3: CASNVGEDIQYF

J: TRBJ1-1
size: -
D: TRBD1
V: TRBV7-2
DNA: TGTGCCAGCGGCCCATCCAACAGGGGGCGGACTGAAGCTTTCTTT
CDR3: CASGPSNRGRTEAFF

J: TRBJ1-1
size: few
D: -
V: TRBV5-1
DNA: TGCGCCAGCAGCTCCCGGGGGGGAGCTATGAACACTGAAGCTTTCTTT
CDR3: CASSSRGGAMNTEAFF

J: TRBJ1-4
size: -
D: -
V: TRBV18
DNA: TGTGCCAGCTCACCACCGGACTCCCCGCGGGAAAAACTGTTTTTT
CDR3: CASSPPDSPREKLFF

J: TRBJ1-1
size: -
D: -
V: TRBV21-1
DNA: TGTGCCAGCAGCAGCGGCAGGGGTCCGCCTGGCCGGGGGAACACTGAAGCTTTCTTT
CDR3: CASSSGRGPPGRGNTEAFF

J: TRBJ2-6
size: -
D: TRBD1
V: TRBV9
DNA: TGTGCCAGCAGCGAGGGACCGACAGGGGGCTCGACTGGGGCCAACGTCCTGACTTTC
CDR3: CASSEGPTGGSTGANVLTF

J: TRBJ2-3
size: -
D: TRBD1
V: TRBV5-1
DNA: TGCGCCAGCAGCTTGGGCCGACGGGACAGGGTCACAGATACGCAGTATTTT
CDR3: CASSLGRRDRVTDTQYF

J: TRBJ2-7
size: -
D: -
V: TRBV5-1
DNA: TGCGCCAGCAGCTTGGTGGGGAACGGCGAGCAGTACTTC
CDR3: CASSLVGNGEQYF

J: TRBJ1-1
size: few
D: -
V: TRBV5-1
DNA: TGCGCCAGCAGCTCCCCGGGACTTAACACTGAAGCTTTCTTT
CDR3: CASSSPGLNTEAFF

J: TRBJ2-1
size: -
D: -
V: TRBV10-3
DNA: TGTGCCATCACCCCGGACAGCTACAATGAGCAGTTCTTC
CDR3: CAITPDSYNEQFF

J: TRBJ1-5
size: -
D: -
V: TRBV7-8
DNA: TGTGCCAGCAGCTCGGATGACAGCAATCAGCCCCAGCATTTT
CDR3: CASSSDDSNQPQHF

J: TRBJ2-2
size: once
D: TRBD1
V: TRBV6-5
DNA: TGTGCCAGCAGGCAGGGACAGGGGTTGACCGGGGAGCTGTTTTTT
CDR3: CASRQGQGLTGELFF

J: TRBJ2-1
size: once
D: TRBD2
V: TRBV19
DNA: TGTGCCAGTAGTAGCGGGGGGGCATCTAATGAGCAGTTCTTC
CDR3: CASSSGGASNEQFF

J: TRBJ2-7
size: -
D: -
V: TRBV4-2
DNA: TGTGCCAGCAGCCAAGGGATCGGAGAATACTACGAGCAGTACTTC
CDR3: CASSQGIGEYYEQYF

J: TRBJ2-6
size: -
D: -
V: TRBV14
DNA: TGTGCCAGCAGGAAGAGCTCTGGGGCCAACGTCCTGACTTTC
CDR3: CASRKSSGANVLTF

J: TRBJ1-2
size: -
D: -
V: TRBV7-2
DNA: TGTGCCAGCAGCTTAGAAACCGGAGGCTACACCTTC
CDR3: CASSLETGGYTF

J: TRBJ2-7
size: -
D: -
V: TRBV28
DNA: TGTGCCAGTTGGGTGGGAGGACAGGCCTCCTACGAGCAGTACTTC
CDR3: CASWVGGQASYEQYF

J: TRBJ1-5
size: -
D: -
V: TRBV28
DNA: TGTGCCAGGGGGGTGGAGCATTTT
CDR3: CARGVEHF

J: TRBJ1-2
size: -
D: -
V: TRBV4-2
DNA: TGTGCCAGCAGCCAAGAAAGTGGCCAGGGTCCCTCTAACTATGGCTACACCTTC
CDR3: CASSQESGQGPSNYGYTF

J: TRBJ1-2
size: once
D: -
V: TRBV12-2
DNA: TGTGCAAGTCGCTCCGGGTCCTCACGGCACTATGGCTACACCTTC
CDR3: CASRSGSSRHYGYTF

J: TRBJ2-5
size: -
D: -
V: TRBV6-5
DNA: TGTGCCAGCGGGGGACACCAAGAGACCCAGTACTTC
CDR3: CASGGHQETQYF